These 11 T cell receptor beta chains share one sample of origin, sequenced in a study of T cells after yellow fever vaccination. TCRdb reanalysed the 5' RACE reads using MiXCR and keeps one entry per CDR3 protein. The table lists around 340,000 distinct CDR3 sequences, 8.7% of them singletons. Source: PBMCs, taken on the day of the first yellow fever vaccination. These receptor sequences come from a man younger than 30 who received the YFV17D yellow fever vaccine.

This clonotype was seen ten or more times. The V call is TRBV15, the J call TRBJ1-2, with 7 bases that match TRBD1. The V and J ends lost 0 bases and 3 bases, in that order; junction bases with no gene match: 4. The germline gives CDR1 LNHNV, CDR2 YYDKDF (reference sequence). This CDR3 has 15 residues. CDR3 sequence (DNA): TGTGCCACCAGCAGAGACCGGGACAGATACTATGGCTACACCTTC. Translated: CATSRDRDRYYGYTF.

This chain connects TRBV7-8 to TRBJ1-1; tentatively, D is TRBD1 (5 bases). Trimming cost V 0 bases and J 7 bases, with 12 bases left between them. The CDR3 has 14 residues. Germline values: CDR1 SGHVS, CDR2 FQNEAQ. CDR3 amino acids: CASSLAYGGIEAFF. CDR3 DNA: TGTGCCAGCAGCTTAGCATATGGGGGAATTGAAGCTTTCTTT.

V gene TRBV20-1 combines with J gene TRBJ1-3; no firm D call. The CDR3 runs to 16 residues. Trimming removed 1 base from V and 0 bases from J, with 13 bases in between. Germline-derived CDR1 and CDR2 are DFQATT and SNEGSKA (reference sequence). For the CDR3, the DNA is TGCAGTGCTAGAGTACGGGAACCCCTCTCTGGAAACACCATATATTTT. It codes for CSARVREPLSGNTIYF.

This clonotype occurred many times. V usage is TRBV12-3 or TRBV12-4 and J usage is TRBJ2-5; D gene uncertain. Trimming took 3 bases from V and 5 from J, leaving 10 bases between them. The CDR3 runs 13 residues. The DNA for the CDR3 is TGTGCCAGCAGTTTGATAGGGATGGAGACCCAGTACTTC. Translating it yields CASSLIGMETQYF.

The table lists this clonotype with a few counts. V and J are TRBV20-1 and TRBJ2-7, with D tentatively TRBD2 (6 bases). In germline, CDR1 is DFQATT, CDR2 SNEGSKA (reference sequence). The CDR3 runs to 12 residues. The CDR3 sequence: CRAGTSTYEQYF. CDR3 sequence (DNA): TGCAGGGCCGGGACTTCCACCTACGAGCAGTACTTC.

CDR3 bases: TGTGCCAGCAGTTACTCGAAGGGCTACGAGCAGTACTTC. It encodes CASSYSKGYEQYF. This sequence joins TRBV6-5 and TRBJ2-7; D not resolved. The germline V gene encodes CDR1 MNHEY and CDR2 SVGAGI. V dropped 0 bases and J dropped 3 bases, with 6 bases sitting between them. The CDR3 sequence is 13 residues long.

About this clonotype: This may be a read error: a much more frequent sequence differs by one nucleotide. V and J are TRBV12-3 or TRBV12-4 and TRBJ2-5, with a tentative D call TRBD2 (5 bases). V was pared by 7 bases and J by 1 base, with 10 bases between. CDR3 length: 13 amino acids. The CDR3 loop is CASTSGLQETQYF. The DNA of the CDR3 is TGTGCCAGCACCAGTGGACTCCAAGAGACCCAGTACTTC.

This clonotype has only a few counts. This chain joins TRBV28 and TRBJ1-5, with D possibly matching TRBD1 (5 bases). The V end lost 3 bases, the J end lost 10 bases, and 19 bases lay between the germline ends. Germline V gene lookup returns CDR1 MDHEN and CDR2 SYDVKM. This CDR3 contains 15 residues. CDR3 amino acids: CASSLDRGQPRPQHF. The CDR3 DNA sequence: TGTGCCAGCAGTTTGGACCGGGGCCAGCCGAGACCCCAGCATTTT.

The chain uses TRBV6-2 or TRBV6-3 and TRBJ1-3, with D unresolved. Trimming took 2 bases from V and 0 from J, leaving 11 bases between them. The V gene's germline CDR1 is MNHEY and CDR2 SVGEGT. CDR3 size: 16 residues. CDR3 protein: CASSYGTSSSGNTIYF. In DNA form, the CDR3 reads TGTGCCAGCAGTTACGGCACATCGAGCTCTGGAAACACCATATATTTT.

Only a few counts were recorded for this clonotype. V gene TRBV5-4 combines with J gene TRBJ1-6; 8 bases map to TRBD1. Germline CDR1 is SGHNT and CDR2 is YYREEE (reference sequence). The CDR3 sequence is 16 residues long. The trim removed 1 base at V and 10 bases at J, leaving 10 bases unmatched. This CDR3 reads CASSLRTGTGWSPLHF. The CDR3 DNA reads TGTGCCAGCAGCTTGAGGACAGGGACCGGTTGGTCACCCCTCCACTTT.

This clonotype was seen a handful of times. This rearrangement joins TRBV7-8 to TRBJ2-3, with D possibly TRBD2 on 6 matching bases. The V and J ends lost 8 bases and 3 bases respectively, with 12 bases between them. Germline assignment: CDR1 SGHVS and CDR2 FQNEAQ. The CDR3 extends over 13 amino acids. CDR3 DNA: TGTGCCAGCGGGCGGGGTGGGACAGATACGCAGTATTTT. Amino acid sequence: CASGRGGTDTQYF. Full variable domain (missing parts from reference TRBV7-8 and TRBJ2-3): GAGVSQSPRYKVAKRGQDVALRCDPISGHVSLFWYQQALGQGPEFLTYFQNEAQLDKSGLPSDRFFAERPEGSVSTLKIQRTQQEDSAVYLCASGRGGTDTQYFGPGTRLTVL.